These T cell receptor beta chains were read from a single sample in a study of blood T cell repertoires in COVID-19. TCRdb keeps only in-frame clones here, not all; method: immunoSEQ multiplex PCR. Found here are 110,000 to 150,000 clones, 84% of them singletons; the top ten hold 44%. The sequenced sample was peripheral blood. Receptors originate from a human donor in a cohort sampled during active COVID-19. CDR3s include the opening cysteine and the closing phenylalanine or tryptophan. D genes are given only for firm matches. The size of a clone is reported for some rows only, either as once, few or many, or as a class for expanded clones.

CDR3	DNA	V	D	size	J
CAWSRSVDEQFF	TGTGCCTGGAGTAGAAGCGTCGATGAGCAGTTCTTC	TRBV30	NA	NA	TRBJ2-1
CASSYAPGQGNNQPQHF	TGTGCCAGCAGTTACGCCCCGGGACAGGGGAACAATCAGCCCCAGCATTTT	TRBV6-2/TRBV6-3	TRBD1	NA	TRBJ1-5
CASRKTSGVPYNEQFF	TGTGCCAGCAGGAAGACTAGCGGGGTACCCTACAATGAGCAGTTCTTC	TRBV7-2	TRBD2	NA	TRBJ2-1
CASSFDRGRGETQYF	TGTGCCAGCAGCTTTGACAGGGGGCGAGGAGAGACCCAGTACTTC	TRBV11-3	TRBD1	few	TRBJ2-5
CASSPGTSGANIQYF	TGTGCCAGCAGCCCTGGGACTAGCGGGGCAAACATTCAGTACTTC	TRBV3-1/TRBV3-2	TRBD2	NA	TRBJ2-4
CASSRGAPNIQYF	TGTGCCAGCAGCCGGGGTGCTCCAAACATTCAGTACTTC	TRBV7-2	NA	NA	TRBJ2-4
CASRGLAGMTDTQYF	TGTGCCAGCAGGGGACTAGCGGGAATGACAGATACGCAGTATTTT	TRBV2	TRBD2	few	TRBJ2-3
CASSPNRDRGEKLFF	TGTGCCAGCTCACCAAATCGGGACAGGGGTGAAAAACTGTTTTTT	TRBV18	TRBD1	NA	TRBJ1-4
CASSPMTGENTEAFF	TGTGCCAGCTCACCAATGACAGGGGAGAACACTGAAGCTTTCTTT	TRBV18	TRBD1	NA	TRBJ1-1
CASSIGDRGDTEAFF	TGTGCCAGTAGTATAGGGGACAGGGGGGACACTGAAGCTTTCTTT	TRBV19	TRBD1	once	TRBJ1-1
CAISESPGNSPLHF	TGTGCCATCAGTGAGTCACCAGGAAATTCACCCCTCCACTTT	TRBV10-3	NA	NA	TRBJ1-6
CASSKWTGDGNQPQHF	TGTGCCAGTAGTAAATGGACAGGGGATGGCAATCAGCCCCAGCATTTT	TRBV19	TRBD1	NA	TRBJ1-5
CASSPPSSYEQYF	TGTGCCAGCTCACCACCATCATCCTACGAGCAGTACTTC	TRBV18	NA	NA	TRBJ2-7
CASSISSSGGLYEQYF	TGTGCCAGTAGTATTAGTAGTAGCGGGGGACTCTACGAGCAGTACTTC	TRBV19	TRBD2	NA	TRBJ2-7
CASSRAGGVNNSPLHF	TGTGCCAGCAGCAGGGCAGGGGGCGTTAATAATTCACCCCTCCACTTT	TRBV5-4	TRBD1	once	TRBJ1-6
CASSLRPRGNQPQHF	TGTGCCAGCAGCTTGAGGCCGCGGGGCAATCAGCCCCAGCATTTT	TRBV7-9	NA	few	TRBJ1-5
CASSPTGNNEQFF	TGTGCCAGCTCACCAACAGGTAACAATGAGCAGTTCTTC	TRBV18	NA	NA	TRBJ2-1
CASSSRTAGNSPLHF	TGTGCCAGCAGCTCAAGGACCGCGGGGAATTCACCCCTCCACTTT	TRBV7-8	NA	few	TRBJ1-6
CASGLAGGPGTDTQYF	TGCGCCAGCGGCCTAGCGGGAGGGCCAGGCACAGATACGCAGTATTTT	TRBV5-1	TRBD2	NA	TRBJ2-3
CAWGGSGAGGEQFF	TGTGCCTGGGGGGGGTCGGGAGCGGGAGGTGAGCAGTTCTTC	TRBV30	TRBD2	NA	TRBJ2-1
CASSLQGAQPQHF	TGTGCCAGCAGCTTACAGGGGGCGCAGCCCCAGCATTTT	TRBV5-6	TRBD1	NA	TRBJ1-5
CAISGPGQKNTEAFF	TGTGCCATCAGCGGGCCGGGACAGAAGAACACTGAAGCTTTCTTT	TRBV10-3	TRBD1	NA	TRBJ1-1